This TCR beta chain was captured in a study of vaccination effects on CD4 cells after COVID-19. Sequencing followed a ViraFEST assay step that expanded antigen-specific CD4+ T cells with viral peptide pools. On roughly day 9 of culture, CD4+ T cells were separated out. Each person got two doses of an mRNA SARS-CoV-2 vaccine, BNT162b2 or mRNA-1273. Vaccinated participants had no history of SARS-CoV-2 infection and tested negative for nucleocapsid antibodies. About 2.2 million PBMC per well were cultured with approximately 9.7 IU/ml IL-2 and approximately 9.1 ug/ml peptides. A note on this clone: The antigen remains undetermined.

This table comes from immunoSEQ multiplex PCR, and its TCRdb copy is limited to in-frame clones, with some not included. The data show tens of thousands of clones, 73% seen once. The clonotype was recovered from a human donor who received a COVID-19 vaccine. The sequences come from CD4+ T cells from PBMCs cultured with HCoV-NL63 spike peptides, collected after COVID-19 vaccination.

This CDR3 is CASSAQGQETQYF. The CDR3 DNA reads as TGTGCCAGCAGCGCACAGGGTCAAGAGACCCAGTACTTC. The genes are TRBV5-6 and TRBJ2-5, with D perhaps matching TRBD1 (6 bases). The CDR3 is made up of 13 amino acids. Germline V lookup: CDR1 SGHDT, CDR2 YYEEEE. V lost 4 bases to trimming and J lost 2 bases, with 9 bases between them.